Listed here are 18 T cell receptor beta chains from one sample, sequenced in a study of shared clonotypes between healthy human individuals. The naive CD8 population came from CD45RO-negative cells selected for CCR7, without terminally differentiated effector memory CD45RA+ cells. Sequencing was performed with immunoSEQ multiplex PCR; in TCRdb, only in-frame clones are kept and a portion is missing. The sample lists around 1.9 million clones, under 95% occurring once. The sample consisted of naive CD8+ T cells from PBMCs. Every receptor here comes from a man aged 18-30 years in good health. Some clones in this sample may be carry-over from other donors' samples.

This sequence joins TRBV10-3 and TRBJ1-1; D may be TRBD1 (5 bases). Germline V gene data show CDR1 as ENHRY and CDR2 as SYGVKD. The CDR3 extends over 18 amino acids. V was clipped by 11 bases and J by 1 base, with 29 bases between them. This CDR3 is CAPRKVGHMADSNTEAFF. The CDR3, as DNA: TGTGCCCCCCGAAAGGTGGGGCATATGGCTGATTCGAACACTGAAGCTTTCTTT.

The V call is TRBV7-2, the J call TRBJ2-3; 9 nucleotides agree with TRBD2. Per germline, CDR1 SGHTA and CDR2 FQGNSA. CDR3 length: 16 residues. After removal of 4 bases from V and 2 bases from J, the junction contained 7 bases not matched to a gene. CDR3 bases: TGTGCCAGCAGCTCCCTAGCGGGGTGGGCCACAGATACGCAGTATTTT. Its protein is CASSSLAGWATDTQYF.

Details on this clone: This sample also contains other DNA sequences that code for the same CDR3. The V gene is TRBV27, the J gene TRBJ1-2, with D unresolved. Germline V gene data show CDR1 as MNHEY and CDR2 as SMNVEV (reference sequence). V lost 1 base and J 4 bases, leaving 10 bases between the germline ends. The length of the CDR3 is 14 residues. The CDR3 loop reads CASSLFAGSYGYTF. In nucleotides, the CDR3 is TGTGCCAGCAGTTTATTCGCGGGATCCTATGGCTACACCTTC.

For the CDR3, the DNA is TGTGCCAGCAGCTTAGGGGCGGCGCAGTTCTTC. Translating gives CASSLGAAQFF. V gene TRBV11-1 combines with J gene TRBJ2-1; D is unclear. V dropped 1 base and J dropped 12 bases, with 7 bases sitting between them. Per the germline V gene, CDR1 is SGHAT and CDR2 is FQDESV (reference sequence). The CDR3 extends over 11 amino acids.

The rearrangement joins TRBV14 to TRBJ1-3; D call uncertain. The CDR3 is 16 amino acids. The V and J ends lost 1 base and 0 bases respectively, with 10 bases between them. CDR1 is SGHDN and CDR2 is FVKESK in the germline V gene. The CDR3 reads CASSQGAVSSGNTIYF. CDR3 DNA: TGTGCCAGCAGCCAAGGGGCCGTCAGCTCTGGAAACACCATATATTTT.

The chain joins TRBV9 to TRBJ1-1; TRBD1 matches at 7 bases. Trimming cost V 4 bases and J 1 base; bases outside gene matches: 13. Germline lookup yields CDR1 SGDLS and CDR2 YYNGEE. The CDR3 is 17 residues long. The CDR3: CASSPPRVGGANTEAFF. Written as DNA, the CDR3 is TGTGCCAGCAGCCCACCCCGGGTAGGGGGCGCGAACACTGAAGCTTTCTTT.

This chain joins TRBV10-3 and TRBJ1-3; maybe TRBD1 (5 bases). V shed 11 bases and J shed 0 bases, with 17 bases lying between them. The CDR3 contains 15 residues. Per the germline V gene, CDR1 is ENHRY and CDR2 is SYGVKD. The CDR3 coding sequence is TGTGCCCTAAGGGGAGACAGTTCCTCTGGAAACACCATATATTTT. It specifies CALRGDSSSGNTIYF.

This sequence joins TRBV4-1 and TRBJ2-2, with D tentatively TRBD2 (5 bases). Trimming took 1 base from V and 5 from J, leaving 14 bases between them. Germline CDR1 reads MGHRA; CDR2 reads YSYEKL. The CDR3 is made up of 16 amino acids. The CDR3 protein is CASSQGPAGGTGELFF. The DNA for the CDR3 is TGCGCCAGCAGCCAAGGACCCGCGGGCGGAACCGGGGAGCTGTTTTTT.

The genes are TRBV4-2 and TRBJ2-7; a possible D gene is TRBD2 (6 bases). The CDR3 loop spans 13 amino acids. V dropped 4 bases and J dropped 5 bases, with 12 bases sitting between them. The germline V gene has CDR1 LGHNA and CDR2 YNFKEQ. CDR3 sequence: CASSPLGEDEQYF. In DNA, the CDR3 is TGTGCCAGCAGCCCCCTGGGGGAGGACGAGCAGTACTTC.

The chain couples TRBV7-8 to TRBJ2-3; TRBD2 aligns across 11 bases. Germline CDR1 and CDR2: SGHVS and FQNEAQ. This CDR3 contains 16 residues. With 4 bases clipped from V and 5 bases from J, the junction kept 8 bases outside the gene matches. The CDR3 coding sequence is TGTGCCAGCAGCTCCTCGACTAGCGGGATGATAGATACGCAGTATTTT. It is translated as CASSSSTSGMIDTQYF.

The chain employs TRBV14 and TRBJ2-1; D possibly corresponds to TRBD1 (6 bases). This CDR3 has 14 residues. Germline CDR1 SGHDN, CDR2 FVKESK. V was pared by 6 bases and J by 7 bases, with 16 bases between. This CDR3 is CASRRSGQGNEQFF. CDR3 in DNA: TGTGCCAGCAGACGATCAGGGCAGGGGAATGAGCAGTTCTTC.

This rearrangement joins TRBV29-1 to TRBJ2-1, with 10 positions matching TRBD2. J gave up 2 bases and V 4 bases, and 2 bases lay outside the gene matches. Germline V gene lookup returns CDR1 SQVTM and CDR2 ANQGSEA. This CDR3 is built from 14 residues. CDR3 residues: CSVVLAGAYNEQFF. The CDR3 DNA follows: TGCAGCGTTGTTCTAGCGGGAGCCTACAATGAGCAGTTCTTC.

The chain links TRBV7-9 to TRBJ2-5, with a tentative D call TRBD1 (5 bases). Germline values: CDR1 SEHNR, CDR2 FQNEAQ (reference sequence). Trimming removed 5 bases at V and 11 bases at J, with 18 bases between. The CDR3 totals 13 residues. CDR3 in DNA: TGTGCCAGCAGCCCCGACAGCCTTGGAGAGCAGTACTTC. Encoded protein: CASSPDSLGEQYF.

This chain uses TRBV7-9 with TRBJ2-7; D gene uncertain. Germline assignment: CDR1 SEHNR and CDR2 FQNEAQ (reference sequence). The CDR3 totals 12 residues. Trimming left V 3 bases short and J 5 bases short, with 8 bases between. The CDR3: CASSFGFNEQYF. In nucleotides, the CDR3 is TGTGCCAGCAGCTTCGGGTTTAACGAGCAGTACTTC.

The J gene is TRBJ1-2, the V gene TRBV28; D is perhaps TRBD1 (5 bases). V lost 1 base and J 5 bases, leaving 11 bases between the germline ends. Germline-derived CDR1 and CDR2 are MDHEN and SYDVKM. The CDR3 length is 14 residues. CDR3 amino acids: CASSLSSGAYGYTF. The CDR3 DNA sequence: TGTGCCAGCAGTTTATCATCCGGGGCTTATGGCTACACCTTC.

The chain couples TRBV4-3 to TRBJ2-1, with 10 bases that match TRBD2. J lost 8 bases, V lost 2 bases, and 15 bases had no gene match. Per the germline V gene, CDR1 is LGHNA and CDR2 is YSLEER. The CDR3 is made up of 18 amino acids. CDR3 loop: CASSQKGVAGGGYDEQFF. For the CDR3, the DNA is TGCGCCAGCAGCCAAAAAGGGGTAGCGGGAGGAGGGTACGATGAGCAGTTCTTC.

The CDR3 loop reads CAMGGQGAGYEQYF. The DNA of the CDR3 is TGTGCCATGGGCGGCCAGGGGGCCGGCTACGAGCAGTACTTC. V gene TRBV2 combines with J gene TRBJ2-7, with TRBD1 matching 8 bases. V shed 10 bases, J shed 3 bases, and the junction held 11 bases outside the gene matches. The germline CDR1 and CDR2 sequences are SNHLY and FYNNEI. This CDR3 spans 14 amino acids.

This clone was seen a single time. This chain links TRBV7-9 with TRBJ1-2; 7 bases are shared with TRBD1. The germline gives CDR1 SEHNR, CDR2 FQNEAQ (reference sequence). The CDR3 has 15 amino acids. J was trimmed by 4 bases and V by 2 bases; bases with no gene match: 7. This CDR3 reads CASSLLGQGGYGYTF. The CDR3 nucleotides are TGTGCCAGCAGCTTACTCGGGCAGGGGGGCTATGGCTACACCTTC. Based on the CDR3 plus reference TRBV7-9 and TRBJ1-2, the full variable domain is DTGVSQNPRHKITKRGQNVTFRCDPISEHNRLYWYRQTLGQGPEFLTYFQNEAQLEKSRLLSDRFSAERPKGSFSTLEIQRTEQGDSAMYLCASSLLGQGGYGYTFGSGTRLTVV.